A single sample gave rise to the 25 T cell receptor beta chains below, sequenced in a study of blood T cell repertoires in COVID-19. Libraries were prepared by immunoSEQ multiplex PCR; TCRdb keeps only in-frame clonotypes and omits some of them. The table has about 35,000 clones, almost 85% seen once. Sequenced input: peripheral blood. All receptors come from a man aged 80 or over with active or convalescent COVID-19.

V gene TRBV28 combines with J gene TRBJ1-1; 8 bases match TRBD1. Germline CDR1 MDHEN, CDR2 SYDVKM. Trimming took 3 bases from V and 11 from J; bases not matched to a gene: 5. The CDR3 is 12 amino acids. The chain's CDR3 is CASSLAGGMAFF. CDR3 in DNA: TGTGCCAGCAGTTTGGCAGGGGGCATGGCTTTCTTT. The whole variable domain, filled in from reference TRBV28 and TRBJ1-1, reads DVKVTQSSRYLVKRTGEKVFLECVQDMDHENMFWYRQDPGLGLRLIYFSYDVKMKEKGDIPEGYSVSREKKERFSLILESASTNQTSMYLCASSLAGGMAFFGQGTRLTVV.

V and J are TRBV7-9 and TRBJ1-2; D uncertain. Germline-derived CDR1 and CDR2 are SEHNR and FQNEAQ (reference sequence). Deletions cut 2 bases from V and 8 bases from J, with 12 bases between. The CDR3 spans 13 residues. CDR3 bases: TGTGCCAGCAGCTTAACGGGGATTGACGGCTACACCTTC. Amino acid sequence: CASSLTGIDGYTF.

The chain recombines TRBV28 with TRBJ1-5; perhaps TRBD1 as D (5 bases). CDR3 length equals 14 residues. The germline V and J ends were trimmed by 4 bases and 4 bases, with 11 bases remaining between them. CDR1 is MDHEN and CDR2 is SYDVKM in the germline V gene. The DNA of the CDR3 is TGTGCCAGCAGTTACCGGGGGGGTAATCAGCCCCAGCATTTT. Its protein product is CASSYRGGNQPQHF. Complete variable domain (other parts from reference TRBV28 and TRBJ1-5): DVKVTQSSRYLVKRTGEKVFLECVQDMDHENMFWYRQDPGLGLRLIYFSYDVKMKEKGDIPEGYSVSREKKERFSLILESASTNQTSMYLCASSYRGGNQPQHFGDGTRLSIL.

The gene calls are TRBV30 and TRBJ2-7, with 11 bases aligning to TRBD2. The CDR3 extends over 16 amino acids. Germline-derived CDR1 and CDR2 are GTSNPN and SVGIG (reference sequence). Trimming took 1 base from V and 1 from J; bases not matched to a gene: 6. The CDR3 loop reads CAWSESWTSGSYEQYF. The CDR3 coding sequence is TGTGCCTGGAGTGAATCCTGGACTAGCGGGTCCTACGAGCAGTACTTC.

The gene calls are TRBV7-8 and TRBJ2-5; TRBD2 is a possible D gene (7 bases). This CDR3 comprises 15 residues. Germline-derived CDR1 and CDR2 are SGHVS and FQNEAQ. Trimming took off 0 bases at V and 4 bases at J, with 12 bases between the two ends. DNA of the CDR3: TGTGCCAGCAGCTTAGCGCTGGGAGGGGGAGAGACCCAGTACTTC. Its translation is CASSLALGGGETQYF.

This chain connects TRBV2 to TRBJ2-7, with D perhaps matching TRBD1 (9 bases). This CDR3 spans 16 amino acids. Germline CDR1 reads SNHLY; CDR2 reads FYNNEI. Trimming removed 5 bases from V and 2 bases from J, with 19 bases in between. The CDR3 nucleotides are TGTGCCAGCAGTAGGCGGGGGGACAGGGATCCCTACGAGCAGTACTTC. Encoded protein: CASSRRGDRDPYEQYF.

This chain connects TRBV28 to TRBJ1-4; TRBD1 might be the D (6 bases). The germline gives CDR1 MDHEN, CDR2 SYDVKM. V was clipped by 5 bases and J by 12 bases, with 13 bases between them. CDR3 length: 12 residues. The CDR3 sequence is CASSLLEGELFF. Here the CDR3 DNA reads TGTGCCAGCAGTCTCCTCGAGGGGGAACTGTTTTTT.

The chain carries TRBV11-2 and TRBJ2-7; 7 bases are a match to TRBD1. The germline gives CDR1 SGHAT, CDR2 FQNNGV. The CDR3 consists of 14 residues. V was pared by 5 bases and J by 3 bases, with 7 bases of the junction left unmatched. In DNA form, the CDR3 reads TGTGCCAGCAGCACCCGACAGGGAATCTACGAGCAGTACTTC. It is translated as CASSTRQGIYEQYF.

The rearrangement links TRBV9 to TRBJ2-7, with a tentative D call TRBD1 (8 bases). Trimming took 0 bases from V and 0 from J, leaving 19 bases between them. There are 18 residues in the CDR3. Germline CDR1 SGDLS, CDR2 YYNGEE. CDR3 amino acids: CASSVDDRGGPSSYEQYF. The DNA of the CDR3 is TGTGCCAGCAGCGTAGATGACAGGGGAGGGCCTAGCTCCTACGAGCAGTACTTC.

The rearrangement uses TRBV19 and TRBJ2-3; D gene ambiguous. Looked up from germline, CDR1 is LNHDA and CDR2 is SQIVND (reference sequence). The CDR3 covers 14 residues. The V gene lost 5 bases and the J gene lost 4 bases, with 13 bases spanning the gap. The CDR3 coding sequence is TGTGCCAGTAGTCCTACTCAAATTGCAGATACGCAGTATTTT. Translated: CASSPTQIADTQYF.

The chain is built from TRBV11-2 and TRBJ1-1, with 8 bases aligning to TRBD1. The germline gives CDR1 SGHAT, CDR2 FQNNGV. The J segment lost 8 bases and the V segment lost 1 base, leaving 3 bases of the junction unmatched. The CDR3 length is 13 residues. CDR3: CASSLARDREAFF. CDR3 nucleotides: TGTGCCAGCAGCTTAGCCCGGGACAGGGAAGCTTTCTTT.

The chain uses TRBV3-1 (or the pseudogene TRBV3-2) and TRBJ2-1; the D gene is possibly TRBD2 (6 bases). The CDR3 length is 11 residues. The V end was cut by 5 bases, the J end by 8 bases, with 7 bases between. Germline V gene lookup returns CDR1 LGHDT and CDR2 YNNKEL (reference sequence). CDR3 nucleotides: TGTGCCAGCAGCTCTAGCGATGAGCAGTTCTTC. Protein: CASSSSDEQFF.

The chain links TRBV28 to TRBJ2-7; D call uncertain. Germline assignment: CDR1 MDHEN and CDR2 SYDVKM. The CDR3 has 13 amino acids. Trimming took off 3 bases at V and 3 bases at J, with 9 bases between the two ends. As DNA, the CDR3 is TGTGCCAGCAGTTTTCGCGGTATCTACGAGCAGTACTTC. It is translated as CASSFRGIYEQYF.

J is TRBJ2-1 and V is TRBV28; 9 nucleotides match TRBD1. CDR1 and CDR2 from the germline V gene are MDHEN and SYDVKM. The CDR3 has 18 residues. The junction had 18 bases not matched to a gene; V was cut back by 6 bases and J by 6 bases. The CDR3: CASSTNFWGQGDFNEQFF. The CDR3 DNA reads as TGTGCCAGCAGCACCAACTTCTGGGGACAGGGAGATTTCAATGAGCAGTTCTTC.

This chain connects TRBV4-1 to TRBJ1-1, with TRBD1 matching 8 bases. Looked up from germline, CDR1 is MGHRA and CDR2 is YSYEKL. The junction had 3 bases not matched to a gene; V was cut back by 3 bases and J by 3 bases. The length of the CDR3 is 14 residues. The CDR3 DNA follows: TGCGCCAGCAGCCAGACAGGGGTGTACACTGAAGCTTTCTTT. It is translated as CASSQTGVYTEAFF.

This clone showed up just a few times. The gene calls are TRBV7-8 and TRBJ2-1; D remains unclear. CDR1 is SGHVS and CDR2 is FQNEAQ in the germline V gene. The V end lost 7 bases, the J end lost 6 bases, and 16 bases lay between the germline ends. The CDR3 totals 14 residues. The DNA of the CDR3 is TGTGCCAGCAAGCGCACTCGAGAGCGCAATGAGCAGTTCTTC. Protein product: CASKRTRERNEQFF. Variable domain in full (rest from reference TRBV7-8 and TRBJ2-1): GAGVSQSPRYKVAKRGQDVALRCDPISGHVSLFWYQQALGQGPEFLTYFQNEAQLDKSGLPSDRFFAERPEGSVSTLKIQRTQQEDSAVYLCASKRTRERNEQFFGPGTRLTVL.

The V and J genes are TRBV10-3 and TRBJ1-1, with TRBD1 matching over 10 bases. With V trimmed by 8 bases and J by 3 bases, 6 bases remained unmatched. This CDR3 is 14 amino acids long. The germline V gene encodes CDR1 ENHRY and CDR2 SYGVKD. The CDR3: CAIGTGARYTEAFF. Written as DNA, the CDR3 is TGTGCCATCGGGACAGGGGCTCGGTACACTGAAGCTTTCTTT.

This clone appeared once. This sequence joins TRBV28 and TRBJ2-7; D is possibly TRBD2 (7 bases). V was clipped by 3 bases and J by 2 bases, with 14 bases between them. CDR1 and CDR2 from the germline V gene are MDHEN and SYDVKM. This CDR3 comprises 15 residues. CDR3 nucleotide sequence: TGTGCCAGCAGTTTCGGGGGGCTCGACCCCTACGAGCAGTACTTC. The encoded protein is CASSFGGLDPYEQYF. Full variable domain (remainder filled in from reference TRBV28 and TRBJ2-7): DVKVTQSSRYLVKRTGEKVFLECVQDMDHENMFWYRQDPGLGLRLIYFSYDVKMKEKGDIPEGYSVSREKKERFSLILESASTNQTSMYLCASSFGGLDPYEQYFGPGTRLTVT.

This chain links TRBV19 with TRBJ2-1; tentative D call: TRBD2 (5 bases). This CDR3 contains 16 residues. Germline V gene lookup returns CDR1 LNHDA and CDR2 SQIVND (reference sequence). V shed 3 bases and J shed 0 bases, with 12 bases lying between them. The CDR3 DNA sequence: TGTGCCAGTAGTATGGCCCGGGATAGCTCCTACAATGAGCAGTTCTTC. Protein product: CASSMARDSSYNEQFF.

The chain employs TRBV27 and TRBJ2-5; TRBD2 aligns across 7 bases. The CDR3 is made up of 15 amino acids. The junction had 12 bases not matched to a gene; V was cut back by 3 bases and J by 8 bases. Germline V gives CDR1 MNHEY, CDR2 SMNVEV (reference sequence). The CDR3 reads CASSFASGSGGTQYF. DNA for the CDR3: TGTGCCAGCAGTTTCGCTAGCGGATCCGGCGGAACCCAGTACTTC.

This clone occurred a few times. This sequence joins TRBV28 and TRBJ2-7; 8 bases match TRBD1. Germline CDR1 and CDR2: MDHEN and SYDVKM. Unmatched junction bases numbered 15, after V lost 2 bases and J lost 0 bases. The CDR3 is 19 amino acids. The CDR3 protein is CASSLELLGQGGSSYEQYF. CDR3 sequence (DNA): TGTGCCAGCAGTTTAGAACTCCTCGGACAGGGTGGGAGCTCCTACGAGCAGTACTTC.

The V gene is TRBV6-2 or TRBV6-3, the J gene TRBJ2-5, with a weak D call TRBD2 (6 bases). Germline lookup yields CDR1 MNHEY and CDR2 SVGEGT. The V end was cut by 2 bases, the J end by 2 bases, with 18 bases between. CDR3 length: 17 residues. The CDR3 is CASSYGGRGLPQETQYF. The CDR3 DNA sequence: TGTGCCAGCAGTTACGGTGGGCGGGGTCTCCCTCAAGAGACCCAGTACTTC.

This clone showed up just once. The V gene is TRBV28, the J gene TRBJ2-5, with TRBD1 matching 7 bases. V was clipped by 5 bases and J by 5 bases; unmatched bases: 14. The CDR3 is made up of 16 amino acids. Per the germline V gene, CDR1 is MDHEN and CDR2 is SYDVKM. This CDR3 reads CASSTQQGQDRETQYF. The DNA of the CDR3 is TGTGCCAGCAGTACCCAACAGGGGCAGGATAGGGAGACCCAGTACTTC.

V gene TRBV7-2 combines with J gene TRBJ2-3; the match to TRBD2 covers 7 bases. After removal of 1 base from V and 3 bases from J, the junction contained 1 base not matched to a gene. Per germline, CDR1 SGHTA and CDR2 FQGNSA. This CDR3 spans 14 amino acids. CDR3 nucleotides: TGTGCCAGCAGCTTAGAAGCGGGAACAGATACGCAGTATTTT. This encodes CASSLEAGTDTQYF.

In this sample, this clone turned up a few times. This chain uses TRBV24-1 with TRBJ1-5; D gene ambiguous. There are 11 residues in the CDR3. The V gene lost 8 bases and the J gene lost 9 bases, with 10 bases spanning the gap. Germline loops: CDR1 KGHDR, CDR2 SFDVKD. The CDR3 coding sequence is TGTGCCACCATCCGACCGGGGCCCCAGCATTTT. Protein: CATIRPGPQHF.